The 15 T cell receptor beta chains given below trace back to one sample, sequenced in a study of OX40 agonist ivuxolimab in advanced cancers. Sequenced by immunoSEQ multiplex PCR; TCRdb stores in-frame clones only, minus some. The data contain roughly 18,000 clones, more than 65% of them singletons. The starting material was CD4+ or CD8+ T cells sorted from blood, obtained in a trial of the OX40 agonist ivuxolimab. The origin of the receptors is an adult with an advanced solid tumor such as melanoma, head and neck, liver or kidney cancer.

CDR3 amino acids: CASSVLAGPTDTQYF. The CDR3 DNA is TGTGCCAGCAGCGTGCTAGCGGGACCCACAGATACGCAGTATTTT. The chain employs TRBV9 and TRBJ2-3; 9 bases line up with TRBD2. With 2 bases clipped from V and 2 bases from J, the junction kept 3 bases outside the gene matches. There are 15 residues in the CDR3. Germline CDR1 SGDLS, CDR2 YYNGEE. The whole variable domain, filled in from reference TRBV9 and TRBJ2-3, reads DSGVTQTPKHLITATGQRVTLRCSPRSGDLSVYWYQQSLDQGLQFLIQYYNGEERAKGNILERFSAQQFPDLHSELNLSSLELGDSALYFCASSVLAGPTDTQYFGPGTRLTVL.

CDR3 DNA: TGTGCCAGCAGTGGACAGAGCCTACTTGAGACCCAGTACTTC. Translating it yields CASSGQSLLETQYF. The chain uses TRBV6-1 and TRBJ2-5; D is perhaps TRBD1 (5 bases). Germline-derived CDR1 and CDR2 are MNHNS and SASEGT. The CDR3 is 14 residues long. Trimming took off 4 bases at V and 5 bases at J, with 14 bases between the two ends.

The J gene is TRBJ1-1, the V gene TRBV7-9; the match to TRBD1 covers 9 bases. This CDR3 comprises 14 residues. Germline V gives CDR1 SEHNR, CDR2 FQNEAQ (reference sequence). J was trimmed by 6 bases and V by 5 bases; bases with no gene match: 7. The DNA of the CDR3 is TGTGCCAGCAGCGAGGGACAGGGAGGAGCTGAAGCTTTCTTT. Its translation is CASSEGQGGAEAFF.

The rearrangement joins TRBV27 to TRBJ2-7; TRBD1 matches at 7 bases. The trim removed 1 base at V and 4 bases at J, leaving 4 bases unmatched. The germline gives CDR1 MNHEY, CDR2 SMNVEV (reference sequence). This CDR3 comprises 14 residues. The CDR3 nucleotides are TGTGCCAGCAGTTTATTGGGACAGCCATACGAGCAGTACTTC. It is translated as CASSLLGQPYEQYF.

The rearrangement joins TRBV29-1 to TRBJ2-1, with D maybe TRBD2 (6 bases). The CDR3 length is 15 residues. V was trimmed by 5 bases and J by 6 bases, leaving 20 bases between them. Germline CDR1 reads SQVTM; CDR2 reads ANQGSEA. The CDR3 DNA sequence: TGCAGCGTTTTTCCCCCGGGAGAGAGGGGCAATGAGCAGTTCTTC. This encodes CSVFPPGERGNEQFF.

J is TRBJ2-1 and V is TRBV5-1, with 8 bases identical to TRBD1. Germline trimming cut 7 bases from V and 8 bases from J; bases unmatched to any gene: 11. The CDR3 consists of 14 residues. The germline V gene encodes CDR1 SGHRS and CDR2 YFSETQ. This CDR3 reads CASSQWTGTDEQFF. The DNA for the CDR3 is TGCGCCAGCTCACAATGGACAGGGACTGATGAGCAGTTCTTC.

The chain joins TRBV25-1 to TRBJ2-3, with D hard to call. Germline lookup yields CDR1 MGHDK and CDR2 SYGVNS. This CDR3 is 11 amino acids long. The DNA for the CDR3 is TGTGCGGGCGGTCACACAGATACGCAGTATTTT. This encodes CAGGHTDTQYF.

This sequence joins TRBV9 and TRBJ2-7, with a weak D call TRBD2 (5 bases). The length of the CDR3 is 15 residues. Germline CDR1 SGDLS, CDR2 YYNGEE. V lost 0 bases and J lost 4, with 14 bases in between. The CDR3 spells CASSVAGETKYEQYF. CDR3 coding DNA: TGTGCCAGCAGCGTAGCCGGAGAGACTAAGTACGAGCAGTACTTC. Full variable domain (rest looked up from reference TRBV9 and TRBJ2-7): DSGVTQTPKHLITATGQRVTLRCSPRSGDLSVYWYQQSLDQGLQFLIQYYNGEERAKGNILERFSAQQFPDLHSELNLSSLELGDSALYFCASSVAGETKYEQYFGPGTRLTVT.

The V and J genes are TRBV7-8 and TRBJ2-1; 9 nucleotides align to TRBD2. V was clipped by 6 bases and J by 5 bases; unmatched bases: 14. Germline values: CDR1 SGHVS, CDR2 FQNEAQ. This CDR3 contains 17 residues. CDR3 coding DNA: TGTGCCAGCAGTTCCCCTCCCGGACTAGCGCCCGACAATGAGCAGTTCTTC. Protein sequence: CASSSPPGLAPDNEQFF.

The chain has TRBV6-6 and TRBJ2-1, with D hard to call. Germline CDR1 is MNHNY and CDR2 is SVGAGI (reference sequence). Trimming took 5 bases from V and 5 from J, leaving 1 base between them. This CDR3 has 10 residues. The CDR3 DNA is TGTGCCAGCAGTGACAATGAGCAGTTCTTC. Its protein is CASSDNEQFF.

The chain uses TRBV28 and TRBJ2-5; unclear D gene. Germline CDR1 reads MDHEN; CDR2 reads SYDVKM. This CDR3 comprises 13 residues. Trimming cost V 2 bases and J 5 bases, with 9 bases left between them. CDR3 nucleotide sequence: TGTGCCAGCAGTTTACTTTCCGGGGAGACCCAGTACTTC. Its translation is CASSLLSGETQYF.

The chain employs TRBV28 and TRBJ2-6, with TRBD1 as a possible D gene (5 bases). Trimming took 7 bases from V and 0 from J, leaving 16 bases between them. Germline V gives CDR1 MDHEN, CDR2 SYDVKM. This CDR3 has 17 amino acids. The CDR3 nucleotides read TGTGCCAGCACCCTCGACAGTTACACCTCTGGGGCCAACGTCCTGACTTTC. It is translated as CASTLDSYTSGANVLTF.

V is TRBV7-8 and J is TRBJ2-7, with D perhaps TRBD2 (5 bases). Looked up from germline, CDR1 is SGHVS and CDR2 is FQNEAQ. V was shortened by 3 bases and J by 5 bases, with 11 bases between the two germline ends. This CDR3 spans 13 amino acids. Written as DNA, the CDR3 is TGTGCCAGCAGCTTCGGCCCAGCGGACGAGCAGTACTTC. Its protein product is CASSFGPADEQYF.

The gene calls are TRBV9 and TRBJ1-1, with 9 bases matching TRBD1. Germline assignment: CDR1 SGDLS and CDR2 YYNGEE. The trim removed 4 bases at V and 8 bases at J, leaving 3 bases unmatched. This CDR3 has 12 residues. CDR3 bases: TGTGCCAGCAGCCCGGGACAGGGCGAAGCTTTCTTT. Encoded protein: CASSPGQGEAFF.

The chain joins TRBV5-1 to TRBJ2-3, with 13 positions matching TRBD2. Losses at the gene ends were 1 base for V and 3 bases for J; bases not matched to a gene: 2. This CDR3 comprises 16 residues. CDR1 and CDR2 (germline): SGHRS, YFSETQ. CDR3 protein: CASSLTSGRGTDTQYF. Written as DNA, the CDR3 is TGCGCCAGCAGCTTGACTAGCGGGAGGGGTACAGATACGCAGTATTTT.